This entry describes one T cell receptor (beta chain). Germline lookup yields CDR1 LNHDA and CDR2 SQIVND (reference sequence). The CDR3 contains 15 residues. The V end was cut by 5 bases, the J end by 3 bases, with 13 bases between. This specimen belongs to a study of shared clonotypes between healthy human individuals. Study background: The people who gave samples were a couple of women and three men aged 18 to 49.

TCRdb keeps only in-frame clones here, not all; method: immunoSEQ multiplex PCR. This table has about 1 million clones, 65% to 75% appearing once. Sequencing was performed on memory CD4+ T cells sorted from blood. As for subset: CD45RA-negative fraction. The chain carries TRBV19 and TRBJ1-4; D is undetermined. This sequence originates from a young man in good health. CDR3 residues: CASSPPPPSNEKLFF. The CDR3 DNA reads as TGTGCCAGTAGTCCCCCTCCGCCCTCTAATGAAAAACTGTTTTTT.